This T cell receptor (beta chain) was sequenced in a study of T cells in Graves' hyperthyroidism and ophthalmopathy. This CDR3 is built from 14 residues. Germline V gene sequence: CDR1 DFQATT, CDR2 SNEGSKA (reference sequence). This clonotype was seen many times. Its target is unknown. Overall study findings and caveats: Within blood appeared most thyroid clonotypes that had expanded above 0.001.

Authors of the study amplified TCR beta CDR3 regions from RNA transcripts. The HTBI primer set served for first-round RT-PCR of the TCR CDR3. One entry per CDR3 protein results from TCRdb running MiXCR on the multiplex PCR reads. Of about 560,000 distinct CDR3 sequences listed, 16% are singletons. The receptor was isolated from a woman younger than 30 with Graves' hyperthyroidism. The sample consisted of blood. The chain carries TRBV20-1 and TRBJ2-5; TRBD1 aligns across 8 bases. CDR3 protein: CRCDRGPQGETQYF. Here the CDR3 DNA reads TGCAGATGCGACAGGGGACCCCAAGGGGAGACCCAGTACTTC.